These 17 T cell receptor beta chains came from one sample sequenced in a study of control samples from healthy donors and cancer patients. Profiling relied on immunoSEQ multiplex PCR, and the TCRdb table lists in-frame clones only, not all of them. The sample holds about 160,000 clones, 94% seen once. The specimen was PBMCs. The receptors here all came from a man aged 60 to 75 with colorectal cancer.

The chain employs TRBV29-1 and TRBJ1-1, with D unclear. The ends were cut back, 6 bases at V and 2 bases at J, with 10 bases in the middle. The CDR3 runs 12 residues. The V gene's germline CDR1 is SQVTM and CDR2 ANQGSEA. CDR3 nucleotides: TGCAGCGTGATGGTCCGTAACACTGAAGCTTTCTTT. It encodes CSVMVRNTEAFF. Supplemented by reference TRBV29-1 and TRBJ1-1, the full variable domain reads SAVISQKPSRDICQRGTSLTIQCQVDSQVTMMFWYRQQPGQSLTLIATANQGSEATYESGFVIDKFPISRPNLTFSTLTVSNMSPEDSSIYLCSVMVRNTEAFFGQGTRLTVV.

DNA for the CDR3: TGTGCCAGCAGCCACAACCCAGTCGAGGAAAACACCGGGGAGCTGTTTTTT. Its protein is CASSHNPVEENTGELFF. The V gene is TRBV3-1 (or the pseudogene TRBV3-2), the J gene TRBJ2-2; D unclear. This CDR3 region has 17 residues. The germline gives CDR1 LGHDT, CDR2 YNNKEL (reference sequence). V lost 3 bases and J lost 2, with 16 bases in between.

The chain has TRBV6-5 and TRBJ1-1; D gene unclear. Between the trimmed V and J ends, which lost 0 bases and 0 bases, there was a span of 8 bases. In germline, CDR1 is MNHEY, CDR2 SVGAGI. The CDR3 spans 15 residues. CDR3 nucleotides: TGTGCCAGCAGTTACTCTTCAGCGGTGAACACTGAAGCTTTCTTT. It encodes CASSYSSAVNTEAFF.

The J gene is TRBJ1-4, the V gene TRBV29-1; 7 bases are a match to TRBD1. Unmatched junction bases numbered 4, after V lost 4 bases and J lost 8 bases. The CDR3 is 12 residues long. The germline gives CDR1 SQVTM, CDR2 ANQGSEA. CDR3 in amino acids: CSVGQGEEKLFF. The CDR3 nucleotides are TGCAGCGTTGGTCAGGGGGAGGAAAAACTGTTTTTT.

The chain employs TRBV27 and TRBJ2-7; 7 bases map to TRBD2. CDR3 length equals 14 residues. The V segment lost 2 bases and the J segment 3 bases; nucleotides outside the gene matches: 4. Germline V gene lookup returns CDR1 MNHEY and CDR2 SMNVEV (reference sequence). CDR3 in amino acids: CASSLAGAFYEQYF. Written as DNA, the CDR3 is TGTGCCAGCAGTTTAGCGGGAGCGTTCTACGAGCAGTACTTC.

J is TRBJ2-5 and V is TRBV5-6; D is perhaps TRBD1 (6 bases). The V and J ends lost 3 bases and 5 bases respectively, with 17 bases between them. This CDR3 region has 15 residues. Per germline, CDR1 SGHDT and CDR2 YYEEEE. CDR3 sequence (DNA): TGTGCCAGCAGCTCCGGGACAACCACGAGGGAGACCCAGTACTTC. As protein: CASSSGTTTRETQYF.

CDR3 DNA sequence: TGTGCCAGCACTACGAGCGGAGAGACCCAGTACTTC. It yields the protein CASTTSGETQYF. The V gene is TRBV6-5, the J gene TRBJ2-5, with D tentatively TRBD2 (5 bases). Germline CDR1 reads MNHEY; CDR2 reads SVGAGI. Trimming shortened V by 7 bases and J by 4 bases, and 10 bases separated the two germline ends. This CDR3 is built from 12 residues.

As DNA, the CDR3 is TGTGCCAGCAGCTTTTTACAGGGCGCCGGGGAGCTGTTTTTT. Its protein product is CASSFLQGAGELFF. This sequence joins TRBV11-2 and TRBJ2-2; D possibly corresponds to TRBD1 (6 bases). The length of the CDR3 is 14 residues. V was trimmed by 3 bases and J by 6 bases, leaving 11 bases between them. Germline CDR1 reads SGHAT; CDR2 reads FQNNGV.

The rearrangement uses TRBV7-2 and TRBJ1-5; 10 nucleotides line up with TRBD1. Per the germline V gene, CDR1 is SGHTA and CDR2 is FQGNSA. The CDR3 length is 15 residues. V lost 3 bases, J lost 1 base, and 0 bases stayed unmatched. CDR3 coding DNA: TGTGCCAGCAGCTTGGGACAGGGGAGCAATCAGCCCCAGCATTTT. Residues: CASSLGQGSNQPQHF. The entire variable domain, with the rest obtained from reference TRBV7-2 and TRBJ1-5, is as follows: GAGVSQSPSNKVTEKGKDVELRCDPISGHTALYWYRQSLGQGLEFLIYFQGNSAPDKSGLPSDRFSAERTGGSVSTLTIQRTQQEDSAVYLCASSLGQGSNQPQHFGDGTRLSIL.

As DNA, the CDR3 is TGCAGCGTCGGCCCCCGGGACAGCCTTAACTATGGCTACACCTTC. Protein: CSVGPRDSLNYGYTF. The chain links TRBV29-1 to TRBJ1-2, with 7 bases fitting TRBD1. The germline CDR1 and CDR2 sequences are SQVTM and ANQGSEA. V shed 6 bases and J 1 base; nucleotides not matched to a gene: 11. The length of the CDR3 is 15 residues. Drawing the rest from reference TRBV29-1 and TRBJ1-2, the complete variable domain is SAVISQKPSRDICQRGTSLTIQCQVDSQVTMMFWYRQQPGQSLTLIATANQGSEATYESGFVIDKFPISRPNLTFSTLTVSNMSPEDSSIYLCSVGPRDSLNYGYTFGSGTRLTVV.

This rearrangement joins TRBV3-1 (or the pseudogene TRBV3-2) to TRBJ2-1; 9 bases are a match to TRBD1. Germline loops: CDR1 LGHDT, CDR2 YNNKEL (reference sequence). The CDR3 consists of 15 residues. The trim removed 4 bases at V and 5 bases at J, leaving 6 bases unmatched. CDR3 protein: CASSLPTGGNNEQFF. CDR3 nucleotide sequence: TGTGCCAGCAGCCTACCGACAGGGGGGAACAATGAGCAGTTCTTC.

V and J are TRBV13 and TRBJ2-1; D might be TRBD2 (5 bases). The CDR3 consists of 14 residues. Germline CDR1 reads PRHDT; CDR2 reads FYEKMQ (reference sequence). V was cut by 1 base and J by 3 bases, with 7 bases left in between. The CDR3 reads CASSLASSYNEQFF. CDR3 nucleotides: TGTGCCAGCAGCTTAGCTAGCAGCTACAATGAGCAGTTCTTC.

This clone occurred a few times. V is TRBV2 and J is TRBJ2-3; 8 nucleotides agree with TRBD1. Germline lookup yields CDR1 SNHLY and CDR2 FYNNEI. The CDR3 spans 14 residues. Losses at the gene ends were 7 bases for V and 0 bases for J; bases not matched to a gene: 3. The CDR3 DNA sequence: TGTGCCAGCATTGGACAGGGCAGCACAGATACGCAGTATTTT. Encoded protein: CASIGQGSTDTQYF.

V is TRBV2 and J is TRBJ1-1, with TRBD1 matching 9 bases. V lost 5 bases and J lost 4; bases outside the gene matches: 5. Germline values: CDR1 SNHLY, CDR2 FYNNEI. The CDR3 has 14 residues. CDR3 DNA sequence: TGTGCCAGCAGTCTACAGGGGGCGATCACTGAAGCTTTCTTT. This codes for CASSLQGAITEAFF.

The chain recombines TRBV7-9 with TRBJ1-2; TRBD1 matches at 7 bases. This CDR3 has 13 residues. Germline CDR1 reads SEHNR; CDR2 reads FQNEAQ (reference sequence). V shed 2 bases and J 7 bases; nucleotides not matched to a gene: 4. In nucleotides, the CDR3 is TGTGCCAGCAGCTTACAGGGGGATCGTGGCTACACCTTC. Translation: CASSLQGDRGYTF.

This rearrangement joins TRBV6-2 or TRBV6-3 to TRBJ2-3; D is unresolved. Germline values: CDR1 MNHEY, CDR2 SVGEGT. The CDR3 totals 14 residues. Trimming removed 5 bases from V and 2 bases from J, with 11 bases in between. CDR3 DNA sequence: TGTGCCAGCAGTCAGTCCGGGTACACAGATACGCAGTATTTT. Protein product: CASSQSGYTDTQYF.

The chain links TRBV5-1 to TRBJ1-3; 9 bases agree with TRBD1. Germline trimming cut 5 bases from V and 6 bases from J; bases unmatched to any gene: 6. CDR3 size: 14 residues. CDR1 SGHRS and CDR2 YFSETQ come from the germline V gene. DNA of the CDR3: TGCGCCAGCAGAATACGGGACAGGGAAAACACCATATATTTT. It is translated as CASRIRDRENTIYF.